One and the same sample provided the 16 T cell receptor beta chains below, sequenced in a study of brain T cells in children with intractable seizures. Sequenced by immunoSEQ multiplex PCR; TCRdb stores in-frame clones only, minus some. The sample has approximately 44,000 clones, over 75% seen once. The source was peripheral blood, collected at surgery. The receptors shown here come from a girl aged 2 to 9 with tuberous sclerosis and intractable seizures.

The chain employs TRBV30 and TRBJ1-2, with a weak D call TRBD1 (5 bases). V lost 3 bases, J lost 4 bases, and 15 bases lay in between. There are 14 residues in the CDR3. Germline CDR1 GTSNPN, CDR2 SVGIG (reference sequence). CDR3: CAWRGTGTVYGYTF. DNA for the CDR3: TGTGCCTGGAGGGGAACCGGGACTGTCTATGGCTACACCTTC.

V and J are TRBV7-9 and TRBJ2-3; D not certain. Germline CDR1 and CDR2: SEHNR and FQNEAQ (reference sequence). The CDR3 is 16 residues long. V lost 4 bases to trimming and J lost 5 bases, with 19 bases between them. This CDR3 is CASSSILASRIDTQYF. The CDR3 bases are TGTGCCAGCAGCTCTATCTTGGCGTCCCGGATAGATACGCAGTATTTT.

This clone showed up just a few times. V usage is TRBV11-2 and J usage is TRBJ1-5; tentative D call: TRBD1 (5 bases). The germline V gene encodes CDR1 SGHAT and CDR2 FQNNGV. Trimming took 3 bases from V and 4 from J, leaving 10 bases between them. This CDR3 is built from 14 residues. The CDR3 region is CASSFWQGNQPQHF. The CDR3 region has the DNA TGTGCCAGCAGCTTCTGGCAGGGAAATCAGCCCCAGCATTTT.

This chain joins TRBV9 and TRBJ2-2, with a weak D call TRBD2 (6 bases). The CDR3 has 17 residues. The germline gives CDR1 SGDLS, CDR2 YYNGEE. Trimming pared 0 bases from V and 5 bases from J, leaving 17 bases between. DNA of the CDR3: TGTGCCAGCAGCGTAGGGGCCCGAGGGGCGGGAACCGGGGAGCTGTTTTTT. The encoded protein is CASSVGARGAGTGELFF.

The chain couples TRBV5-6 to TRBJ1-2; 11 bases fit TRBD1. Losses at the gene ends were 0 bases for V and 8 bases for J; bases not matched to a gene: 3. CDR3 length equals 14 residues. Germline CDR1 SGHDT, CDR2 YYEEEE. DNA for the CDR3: TGTGCCAGCAGCTTGGTGGGACAGGGGGTCGGCTACACCTTC. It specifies CASSLVGQGVGYTF.

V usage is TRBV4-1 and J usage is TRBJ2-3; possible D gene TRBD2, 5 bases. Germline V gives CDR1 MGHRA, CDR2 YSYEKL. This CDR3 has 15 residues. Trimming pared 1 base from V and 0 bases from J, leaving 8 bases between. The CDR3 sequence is CASSQVSGSTDTQYF. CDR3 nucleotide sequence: TGCGCCAGCAGCCAAGTTTCGGGGAGCACAGATACGCAGTATTTT.

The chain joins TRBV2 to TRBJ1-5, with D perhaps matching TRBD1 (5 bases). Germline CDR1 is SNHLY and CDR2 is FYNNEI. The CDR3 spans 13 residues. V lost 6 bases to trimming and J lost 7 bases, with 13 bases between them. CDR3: CASRGTRCQPQHF. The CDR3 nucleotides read TGTGCCAGCAGGGGGACCCGCTGCCAGCCCCAGCATTTT.

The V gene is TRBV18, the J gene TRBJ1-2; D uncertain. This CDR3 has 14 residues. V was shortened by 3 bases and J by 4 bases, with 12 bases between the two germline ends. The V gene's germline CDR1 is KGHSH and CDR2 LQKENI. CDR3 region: CASSPTDGPYGYTF. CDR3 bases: TGTGCCAGCTCACCCACCGACGGGCCCTATGGCTACACCTTC.

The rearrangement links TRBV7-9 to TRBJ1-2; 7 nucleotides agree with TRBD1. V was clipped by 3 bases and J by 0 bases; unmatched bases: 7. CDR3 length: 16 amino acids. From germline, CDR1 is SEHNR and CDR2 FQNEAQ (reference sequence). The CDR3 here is CASSFSTGQTNYGYTF. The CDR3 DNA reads TGTGCCAGCAGCTTTTCCACGGGACAGACTAACTATGGCTACACCTTC.

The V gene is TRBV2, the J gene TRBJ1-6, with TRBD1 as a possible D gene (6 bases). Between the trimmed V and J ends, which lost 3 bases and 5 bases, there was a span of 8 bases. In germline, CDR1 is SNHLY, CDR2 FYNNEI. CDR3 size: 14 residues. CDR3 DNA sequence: TGTGCCAGCAGTGAGGGGACACATAATTCACCCCTCCACTTT. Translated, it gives CASSEGTHNSPLHF.

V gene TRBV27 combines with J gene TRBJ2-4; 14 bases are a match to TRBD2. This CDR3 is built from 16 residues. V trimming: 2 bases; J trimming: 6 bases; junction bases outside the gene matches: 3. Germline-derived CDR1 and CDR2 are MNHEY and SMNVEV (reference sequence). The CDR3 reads CASSLLGTSGGNIQYF. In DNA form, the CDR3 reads TGTGCCAGCAGTTTACTCGGGACTAGCGGGGGAAACATTCAGTACTTC.

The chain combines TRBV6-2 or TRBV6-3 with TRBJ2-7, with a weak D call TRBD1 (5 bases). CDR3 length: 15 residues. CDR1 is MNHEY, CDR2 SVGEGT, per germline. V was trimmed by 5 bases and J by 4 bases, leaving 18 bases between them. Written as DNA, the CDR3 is TGTGCCAGCAGTCTGACAGAAGGATACGGTTACGAGCAGTACTTC. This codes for CASSLTEGYGYEQYF.

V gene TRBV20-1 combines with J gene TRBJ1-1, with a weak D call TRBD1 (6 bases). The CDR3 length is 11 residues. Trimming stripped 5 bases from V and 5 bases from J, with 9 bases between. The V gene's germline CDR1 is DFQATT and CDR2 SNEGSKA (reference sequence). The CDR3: CSAPRGTEAFF. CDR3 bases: TGCAGTGCTCCGAGGGGGACTGAAGCTTTCTTT.

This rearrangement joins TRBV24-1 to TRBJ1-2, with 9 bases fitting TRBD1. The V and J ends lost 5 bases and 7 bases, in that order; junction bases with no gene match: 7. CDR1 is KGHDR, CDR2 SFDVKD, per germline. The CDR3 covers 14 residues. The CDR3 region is CATSARDRAFGYTF. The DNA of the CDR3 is TGTGCCACCAGTGCCCGGGACAGGGCTTTTGGCTACACCTTC.

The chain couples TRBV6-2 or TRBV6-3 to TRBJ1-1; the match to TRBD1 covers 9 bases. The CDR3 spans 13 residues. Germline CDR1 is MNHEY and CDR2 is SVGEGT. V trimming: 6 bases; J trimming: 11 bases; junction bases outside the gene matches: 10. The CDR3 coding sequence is TGTGCCAGCAGCGGACAGGGGCCGTCGGATGCTTTCTTT. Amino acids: CASSGQGPSDAFF.

CDR3 amino acids: CASSLAGGANYGYTF. In DNA, the CDR3 is TGCGCCAGCAGCTTGGCAGGGGGCGCTAACTATGGCTACACCTTC. The J gene is TRBJ1-2, the V gene TRBV5-1; 8 bases fit TRBD1. Germline V gene lookup returns CDR1 SGHRS and CDR2 YFSETQ. The CDR3 runs 15 residues. The J segment lost 0 bases and the V segment lost 0 bases, leaving 1 base of the junction unmatched.